The present T cell receptor beta chain was sequenced within a study of blood T cells in healthy people across ages. Comment on this clonotype: Its antigen is undetermined.

Whole-study findings and limits: From one million sequenced T cells, diversity estimates were lower bounds. PBMCs were not sorted, which prevented a conclusive comparison of naive versus antigen-experienced cells. TCR beta diversity per million T cells fell roughly linearly with age.

The CDR3 totals 13 residues. J was trimmed by 3 bases and V by 7 bases; bases with no gene match: 4. CDR1 is SNHLY, CDR2 FYNNEI, per germline. Next came a second PCR, run for about 6 to 12 cycles, which used a sample-barcoded 5' primer along with a J-beta primer mix. TCRdb itself ran the 5' RACE reads through MiXCR, one entry per CDR3 protein. This table holds about 1 million distinct CDR3 sequences, under 45% found once. The sequence came from a woman aged 55-69 years in good health. This sequence joins TRBV2 and TRBJ2-7, with 9 bases aligning to TRBD1. Sequenced input: blood. The CDR3 DNA is TGTGCCAGCACTAGGACAGGGGTCTACGAGCAGTACTTC. Amino acids: CASTRTGVYEQYF. The full variable domain, with the rest looked up from reference TRBV2 and TRBJ2-7, is EPEVTQTPSHQVTQMGQEVILRCVPISNHLYFYWYRQILGQKVEFLVSFYNNEISEKSEIFDDQFSVERPDGSNFTLKIRSTKLEDSAMYFCASTRTGVYEQYFGPGTRLTVT.